The present T cell receptor (beta chain) was sequenced within a study of blood T cells in healthy people across ages. General study findings and limits: Naive T cell percentage showed a strong correlation with the diversity of TCR beta. Roughly linear declines in TCR beta diversity per million T cells occurred with age.

For the second PCR, which ran for roughly 7 to 11 cycles, a sample-barcoded 5' primer and a J-beta primer mix were used. TCRdb reprocessed the 5' RACE reads via MiXCR and lists one record per CDR3 protein. The sample includes about 1.5 million distinct CDR3 sequences, 40% to 50% of them seen just once. A note on this clonotype: Its antigen is unidentified.

The study recruited healthy Caucasian donors from Russia who were aged about 6 to 90. V was clipped by 8 bases and J by 7 bases, with 15 bases between them. The CDR3 contains 13 residues. The sequence was obtained from a woman younger than 30 in good health. Input material: blood. The chain joins TRBV12-3 or TRBV12-4 to TRBJ1-5, with D hard to call. The chain's CDR3 is CASQRAEGQPQHF. In nucleotides, the CDR3 is TGTGCCAGCCAACGGGCCGAAGGGCAGCCCCAGCATTTT.